This TCR beta chain was profiled in a study of T cell changes during pregnancy in multiple sclerosis. Profiling relied on immunoSEQ multiplex PCR, and the TCRdb table lists in-frame clones only, not all of them. This table holds 30,000 to 45,000 clones, 80% to 95% found once. This CDR3 has 13 residues. Germline CDR1 reads SEHNR; CDR2 reads FQNEAQ (reference sequence). The ends were cut back, 3 bases at V and 8 bases at J, with 10 bases in the middle. This clone was found once. This receptor was identified in a female donor with multiple sclerosis, enrolled in a pregnancy study. The specimen comprised CD8+ T cells from peripheral blood mononuclear cells, sampled before pregnancy. This chain connects TRBV7-9 to TRBJ1-4; D is possibly TRBD1 (6 bases). The CDR3 bases are TGTGCCAGCAGCTTTCAGGGGTACGAAAAACTGTTTTTT. It yields the protein CASSFQGYEKLFF.